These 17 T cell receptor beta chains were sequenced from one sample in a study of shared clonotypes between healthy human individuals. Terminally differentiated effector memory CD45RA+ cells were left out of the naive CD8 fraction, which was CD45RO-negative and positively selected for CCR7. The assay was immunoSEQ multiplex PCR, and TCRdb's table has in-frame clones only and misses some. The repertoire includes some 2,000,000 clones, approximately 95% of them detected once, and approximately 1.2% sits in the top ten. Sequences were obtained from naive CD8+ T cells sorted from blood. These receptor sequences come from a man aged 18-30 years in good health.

The CDR3 DNA sequence: TGTGCCAGCAGCTTGGGGGGAGAGGCCTACGAGCAGTACTTC. Translation gives CASSLGGEAYEQYF. The genes are TRBV11-3 and TRBJ2-7; D is possibly TRBD2 (6 bases). CDR3 length: 14 amino acids. Germline V gives CDR1 SGHNT, CDR2 YENEEA. The V end lost 3 bases, the J end lost 2 bases, and 11 bases lay between the germline ends. Combining the CDR3 with reference TRBV11-3 and TRBJ2-7 gives the whole variable domain EAGVVQSPRYKIIEKKQPVAFWCNPISGHNTLYWYLQNLGQGPELLIRYENEEAVDDSQLPKDRFSAERLKGVDSTLKIQPAELGDSAVYLCASSLGGEAYEQYFGPGTRLTVT.

CDR3 amino acids: CASSAGGGETQYF. CDR3 sequence (DNA): TGTGCCAGCTCTGCGGGAGGTGGGGAGACCCAGTACTTC. The gene calls are TRBV6-1 and TRBJ2-5; TRBD2 matches 8 bases. Germline V gives CDR1 MNHNS, CDR2 SASEGT. V shed 8 bases and J 5 bases; nucleotides not matched to a gene: 7. This CDR3 is built from 13 residues.

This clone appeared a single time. The CDR3 loop reads CASSFVMDPSTGELFF. The CDR3 DNA follows: TGTGCCAGCAGCTTTGTAATGGATCCTAGCACCGGGGAGCTGTTTTTT. This rearrangement joins TRBV7-6 to TRBJ2-2; D not resolved. The V end was cut by 3 bases, the J end by 4 bases, with 15 bases between. The CDR3 runs to 16 residues. Germline V gene data show CDR1 as SGHVS and CDR2 as FNYEAQ.

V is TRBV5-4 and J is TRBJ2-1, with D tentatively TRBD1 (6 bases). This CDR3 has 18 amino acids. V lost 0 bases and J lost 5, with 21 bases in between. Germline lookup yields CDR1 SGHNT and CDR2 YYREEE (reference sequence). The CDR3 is CASSLVGATRERDNEQFF. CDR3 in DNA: TGTGCCAGCAGCTTGGTGGGGGCTACCAGGGAACGTGACAATGAGCAGTTCTTC.

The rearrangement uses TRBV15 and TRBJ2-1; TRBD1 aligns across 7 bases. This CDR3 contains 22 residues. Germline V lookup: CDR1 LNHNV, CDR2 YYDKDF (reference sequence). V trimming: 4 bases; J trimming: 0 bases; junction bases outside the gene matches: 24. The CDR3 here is CATSTNRVRDSQVLISYNEQFF. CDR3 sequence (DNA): TGTGCCACCAGCACCAATCGTGTCAGGGACAGCCAAGTCCTAATCTCCTACAATGAGCAGTTCTTC.

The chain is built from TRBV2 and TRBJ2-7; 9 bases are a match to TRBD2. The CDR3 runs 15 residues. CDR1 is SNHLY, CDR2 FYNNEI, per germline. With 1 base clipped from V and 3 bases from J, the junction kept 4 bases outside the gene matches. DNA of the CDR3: TGTGCCAGCAGTGAAGGGATAGCGGGAGTCTACGAGCAGTACTTC. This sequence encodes CASSEGIAGVYEQYF.

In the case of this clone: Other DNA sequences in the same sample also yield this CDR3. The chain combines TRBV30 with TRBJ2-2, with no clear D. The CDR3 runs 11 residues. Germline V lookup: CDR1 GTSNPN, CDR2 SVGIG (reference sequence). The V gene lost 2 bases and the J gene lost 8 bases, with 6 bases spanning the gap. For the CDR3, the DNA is TGTGCCTGGAGTTGGAGTGGGGAGCTGTTTTTT. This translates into CAWSWSGELFF.

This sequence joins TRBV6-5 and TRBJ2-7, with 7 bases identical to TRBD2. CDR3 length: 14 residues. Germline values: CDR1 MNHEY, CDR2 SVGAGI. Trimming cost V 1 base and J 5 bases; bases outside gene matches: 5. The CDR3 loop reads CASSYWRENHEQYF. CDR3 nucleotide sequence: TGTGCCAGCAGTTACTGGCGGGAGAACCACGAGCAGTACTTC.

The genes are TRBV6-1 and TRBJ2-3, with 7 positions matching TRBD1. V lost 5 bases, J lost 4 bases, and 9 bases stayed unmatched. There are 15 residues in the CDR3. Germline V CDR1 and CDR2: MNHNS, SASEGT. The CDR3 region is CASSLRRQGSDTQYF. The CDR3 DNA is TGTGCCAGCAGTCTGAGGAGACAGGGTTCAGATACGCAGTATTTT.

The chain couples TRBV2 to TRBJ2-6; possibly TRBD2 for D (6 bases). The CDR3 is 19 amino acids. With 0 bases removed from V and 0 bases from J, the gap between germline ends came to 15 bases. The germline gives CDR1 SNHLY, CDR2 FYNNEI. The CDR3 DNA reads TGTGCCAGCAGTGAAGCGCTCGGGGGTGCGAGCTCTGGGGCCAACGTCCTGACTTTC. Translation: CASSEALGGASSGANVLTF. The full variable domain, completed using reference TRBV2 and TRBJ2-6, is EPEVTQTPSHQVTQMGQEVILRCVPISNHLYFYWYRQILGQKVEFLVSFYNNEISEKSEIFDDQFSVERPDGSNFTLKIRSTKLEDSAMYFCASSEALGGASSGANVLTFGAGSRLTVL.

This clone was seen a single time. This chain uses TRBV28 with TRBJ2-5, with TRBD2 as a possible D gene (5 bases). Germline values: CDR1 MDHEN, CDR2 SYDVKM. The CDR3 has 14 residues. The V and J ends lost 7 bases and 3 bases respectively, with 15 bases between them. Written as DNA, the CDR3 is TGTGCCAGCACCCAACCCCCCGGGAAAGAGACCCAGTACTTC. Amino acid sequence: CASTQPPGKETQYF.

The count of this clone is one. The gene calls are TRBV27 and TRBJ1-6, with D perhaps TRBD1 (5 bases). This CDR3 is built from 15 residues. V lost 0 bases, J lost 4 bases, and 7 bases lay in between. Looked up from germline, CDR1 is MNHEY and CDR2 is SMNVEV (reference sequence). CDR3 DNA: TGTGCCAGCAGTTTATCAGGGGTATATAATTCACCCCTCCACTTT. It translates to CASSLSGVYNSPLHF.

The CDR3: CASSLGTASTDTQYF. CDR3 in DNA: TGTGCCAGCAGCCTCGGGACAGCTAGCACAGATACGCAGTATTTT. The chain links TRBV5-8 to TRBJ2-3; 7 bases are shared with TRBD1. The CDR3 consists of 15 residues. Per germline, CDR1 SGHTS and CDR2 YDEGEE. The ends lost 4 bases at V and 0 bases at J; junction bases unmatched: 5.

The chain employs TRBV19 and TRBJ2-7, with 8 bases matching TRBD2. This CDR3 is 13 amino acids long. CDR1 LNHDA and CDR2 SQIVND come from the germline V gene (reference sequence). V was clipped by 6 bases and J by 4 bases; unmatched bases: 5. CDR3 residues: CASSPGGGYEQYF. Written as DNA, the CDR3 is TGTGCCAGTAGCCCCGGGGGGGGGTACGAGCAGTACTTC.

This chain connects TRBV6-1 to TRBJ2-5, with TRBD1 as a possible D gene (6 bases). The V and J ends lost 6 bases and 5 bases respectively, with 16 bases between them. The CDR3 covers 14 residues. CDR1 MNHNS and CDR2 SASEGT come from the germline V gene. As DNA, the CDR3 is TGTGCCAGCAGGATACAGGGAATAAGGGAGACCCAGTACTTC. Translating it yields CASRIQGIRETQYF.

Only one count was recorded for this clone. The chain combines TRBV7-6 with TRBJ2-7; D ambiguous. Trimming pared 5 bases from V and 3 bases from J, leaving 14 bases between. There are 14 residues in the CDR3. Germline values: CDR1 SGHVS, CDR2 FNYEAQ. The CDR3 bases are TGTGCCAGCAGCCCCGTCGTGGGATTCTACGAGCAGTACTTC. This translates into CASSPVVGFYEQYF.

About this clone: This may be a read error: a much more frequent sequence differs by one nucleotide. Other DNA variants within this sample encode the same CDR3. CDR3 sequence reads: CASSSAYEQYF. DNA for the CDR3: TGTGCCAGCAGCTCGGCCTACGAGCAGTACTTC. The rearrangement joins TRBV5-6 to TRBJ2-7; D gene uncertain. Germline CDR1 reads SGHDT; CDR2 reads YYEEEE. The CDR3 has 11 residues. Trimming removed 3 bases at V and 2 bases at J, with 3 bases between.